This T cell receptor beta chain was sequenced for a study of graft-versus-host responses after intestinal transplantation. Study background: Anti-thymocyte globulin induction preceded around 3 years of tacrolimus and steroid maintenance in all recipients.

Comment on this clone: As yet, its antigen is unknown.

CDR1 is ENHRY, CDR2 SYGVKD, per germline. This CDR3 has 17 residues. Trimming removed 2 bases from V and 5 bases from J, with 21 bases in between. Sequencing used immunoSEQ multiplex PCR; TCRdb keeps in-frame clones, though not all of them. Among about 51,000 clones listed, roughly 95% were seen once. Study results and caveats: GvH clones were found in recipient marrow; some appeared first in ileum or blood.

The V gene is TRBV10-3, the J gene TRBJ1-1, with D perhaps matching TRBD1 (6 bases). The sample here was unstimulated CD8+ T cells sorted from spleen or lymph node cells, taken before transplant. This TCR derives from a human donor who was the organ donor for an intestinal transplant. CDR3 sequence reads: CAISEETGWGRGTEAFF. CDR3 sequence (DNA): TGTGCCATCAGTGAGGAAACGGGTTGGGGGCGCGGAACTGAAGCTTTCTTT.